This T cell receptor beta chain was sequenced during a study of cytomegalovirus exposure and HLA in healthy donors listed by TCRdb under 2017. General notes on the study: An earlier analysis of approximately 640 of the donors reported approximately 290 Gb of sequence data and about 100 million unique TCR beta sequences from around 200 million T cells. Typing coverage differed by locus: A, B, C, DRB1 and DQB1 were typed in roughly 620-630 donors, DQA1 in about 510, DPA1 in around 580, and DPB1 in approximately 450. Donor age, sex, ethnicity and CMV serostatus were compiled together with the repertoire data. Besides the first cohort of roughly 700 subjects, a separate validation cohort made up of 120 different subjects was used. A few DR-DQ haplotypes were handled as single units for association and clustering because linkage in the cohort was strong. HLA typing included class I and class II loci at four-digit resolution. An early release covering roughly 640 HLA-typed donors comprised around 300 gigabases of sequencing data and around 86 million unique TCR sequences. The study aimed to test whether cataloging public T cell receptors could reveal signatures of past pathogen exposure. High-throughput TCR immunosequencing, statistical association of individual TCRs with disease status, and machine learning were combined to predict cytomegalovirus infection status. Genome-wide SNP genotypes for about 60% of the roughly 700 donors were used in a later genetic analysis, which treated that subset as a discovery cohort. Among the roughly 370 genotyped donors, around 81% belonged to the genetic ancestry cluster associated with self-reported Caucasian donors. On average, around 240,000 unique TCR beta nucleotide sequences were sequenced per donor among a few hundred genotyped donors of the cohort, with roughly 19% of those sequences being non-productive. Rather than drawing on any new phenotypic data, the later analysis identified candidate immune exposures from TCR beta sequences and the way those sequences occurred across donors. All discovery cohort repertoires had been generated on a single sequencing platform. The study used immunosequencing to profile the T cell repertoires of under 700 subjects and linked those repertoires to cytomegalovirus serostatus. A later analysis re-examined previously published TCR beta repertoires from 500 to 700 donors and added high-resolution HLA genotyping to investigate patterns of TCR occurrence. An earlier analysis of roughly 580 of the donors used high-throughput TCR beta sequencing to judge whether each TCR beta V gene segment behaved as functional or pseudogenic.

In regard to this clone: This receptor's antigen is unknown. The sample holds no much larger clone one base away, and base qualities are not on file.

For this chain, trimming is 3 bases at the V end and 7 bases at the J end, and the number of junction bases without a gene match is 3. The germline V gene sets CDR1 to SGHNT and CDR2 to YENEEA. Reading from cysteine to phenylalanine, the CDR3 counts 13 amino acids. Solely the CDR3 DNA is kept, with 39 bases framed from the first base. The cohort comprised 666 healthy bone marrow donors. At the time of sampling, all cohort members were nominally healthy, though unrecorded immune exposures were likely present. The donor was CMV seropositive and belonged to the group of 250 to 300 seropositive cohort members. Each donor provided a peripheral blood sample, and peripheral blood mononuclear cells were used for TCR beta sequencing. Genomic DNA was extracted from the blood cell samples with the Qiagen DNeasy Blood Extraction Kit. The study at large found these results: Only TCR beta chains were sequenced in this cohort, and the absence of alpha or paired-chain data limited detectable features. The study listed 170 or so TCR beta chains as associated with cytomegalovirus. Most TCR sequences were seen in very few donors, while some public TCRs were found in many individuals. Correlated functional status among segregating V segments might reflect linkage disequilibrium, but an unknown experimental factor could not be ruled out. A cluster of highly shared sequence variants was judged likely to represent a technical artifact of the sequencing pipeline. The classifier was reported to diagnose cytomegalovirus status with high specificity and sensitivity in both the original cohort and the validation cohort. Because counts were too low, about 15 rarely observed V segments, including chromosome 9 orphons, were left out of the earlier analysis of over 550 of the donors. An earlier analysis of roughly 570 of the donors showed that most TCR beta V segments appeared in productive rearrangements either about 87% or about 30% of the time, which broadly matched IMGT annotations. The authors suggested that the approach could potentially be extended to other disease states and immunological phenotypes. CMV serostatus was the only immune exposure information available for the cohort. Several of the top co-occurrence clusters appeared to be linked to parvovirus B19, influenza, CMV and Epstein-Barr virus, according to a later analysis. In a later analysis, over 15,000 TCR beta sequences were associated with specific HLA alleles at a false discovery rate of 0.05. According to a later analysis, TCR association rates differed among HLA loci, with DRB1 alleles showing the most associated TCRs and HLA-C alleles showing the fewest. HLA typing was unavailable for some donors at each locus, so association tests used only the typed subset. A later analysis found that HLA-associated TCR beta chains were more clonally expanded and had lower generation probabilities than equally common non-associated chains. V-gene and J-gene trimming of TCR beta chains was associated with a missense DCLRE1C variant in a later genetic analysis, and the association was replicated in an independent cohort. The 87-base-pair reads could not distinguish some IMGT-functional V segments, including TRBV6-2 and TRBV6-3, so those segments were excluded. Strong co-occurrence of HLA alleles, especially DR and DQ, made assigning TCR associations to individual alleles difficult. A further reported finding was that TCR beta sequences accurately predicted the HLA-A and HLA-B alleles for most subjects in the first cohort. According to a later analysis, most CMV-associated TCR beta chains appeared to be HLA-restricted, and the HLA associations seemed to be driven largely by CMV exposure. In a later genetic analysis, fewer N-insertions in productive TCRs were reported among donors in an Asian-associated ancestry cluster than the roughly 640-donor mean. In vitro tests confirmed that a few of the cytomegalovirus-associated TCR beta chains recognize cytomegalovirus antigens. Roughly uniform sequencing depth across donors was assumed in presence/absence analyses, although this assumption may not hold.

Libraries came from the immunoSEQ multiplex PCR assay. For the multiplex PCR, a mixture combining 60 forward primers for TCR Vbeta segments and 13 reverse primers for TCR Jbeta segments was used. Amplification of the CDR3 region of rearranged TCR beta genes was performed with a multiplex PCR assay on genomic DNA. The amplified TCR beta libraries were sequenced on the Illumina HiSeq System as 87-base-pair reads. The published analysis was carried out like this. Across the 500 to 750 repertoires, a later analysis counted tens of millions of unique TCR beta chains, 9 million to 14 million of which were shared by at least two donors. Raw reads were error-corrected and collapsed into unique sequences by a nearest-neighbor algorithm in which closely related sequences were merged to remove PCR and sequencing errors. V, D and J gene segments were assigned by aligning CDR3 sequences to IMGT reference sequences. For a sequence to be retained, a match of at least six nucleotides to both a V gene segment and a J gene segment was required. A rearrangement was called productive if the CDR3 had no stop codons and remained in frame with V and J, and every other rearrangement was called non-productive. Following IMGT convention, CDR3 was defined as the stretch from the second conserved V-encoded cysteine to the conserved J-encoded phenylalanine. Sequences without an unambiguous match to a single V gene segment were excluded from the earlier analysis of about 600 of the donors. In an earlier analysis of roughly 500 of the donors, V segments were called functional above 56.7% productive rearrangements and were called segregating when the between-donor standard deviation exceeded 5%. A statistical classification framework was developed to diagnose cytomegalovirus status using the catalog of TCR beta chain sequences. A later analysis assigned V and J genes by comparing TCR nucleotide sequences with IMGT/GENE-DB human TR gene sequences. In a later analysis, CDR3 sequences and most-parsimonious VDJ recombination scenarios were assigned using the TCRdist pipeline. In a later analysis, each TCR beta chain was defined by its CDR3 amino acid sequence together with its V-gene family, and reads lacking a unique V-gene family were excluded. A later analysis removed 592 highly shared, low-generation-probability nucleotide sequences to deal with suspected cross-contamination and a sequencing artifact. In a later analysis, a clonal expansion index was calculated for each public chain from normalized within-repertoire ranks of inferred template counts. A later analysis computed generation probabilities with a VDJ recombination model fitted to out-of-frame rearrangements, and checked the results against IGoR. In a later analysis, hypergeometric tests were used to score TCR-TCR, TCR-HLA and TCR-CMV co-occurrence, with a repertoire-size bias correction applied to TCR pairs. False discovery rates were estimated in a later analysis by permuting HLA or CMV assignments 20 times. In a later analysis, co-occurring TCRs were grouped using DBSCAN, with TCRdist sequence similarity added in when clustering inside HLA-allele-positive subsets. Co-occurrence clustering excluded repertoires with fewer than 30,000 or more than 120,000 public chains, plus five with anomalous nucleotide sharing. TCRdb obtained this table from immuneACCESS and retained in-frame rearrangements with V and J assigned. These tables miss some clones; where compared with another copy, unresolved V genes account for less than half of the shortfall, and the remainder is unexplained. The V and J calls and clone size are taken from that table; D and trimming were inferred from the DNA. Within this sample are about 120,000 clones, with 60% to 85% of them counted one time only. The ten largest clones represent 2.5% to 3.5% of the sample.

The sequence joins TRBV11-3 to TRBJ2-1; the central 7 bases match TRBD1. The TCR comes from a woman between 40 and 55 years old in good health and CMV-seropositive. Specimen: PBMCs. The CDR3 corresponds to CASSFPTGNEQFF. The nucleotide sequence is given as TGTGCCAGCAGCTTTCCGACAGGGAATGAGCAGTTCTTC.